This T cell receptor (beta chain) was captured by sequencing in a study of T cell changes during pregnancy in multiple sclerosis. The method was immunoSEQ multiplex PCR; TCRdb's version includes in-frame clones alone and lacks a portion of them. This table has about 43,000 clones, approximately 91% appearing once. The ends lost 1 base at V and 2 bases at J; junction bases unmatched: 14. The germline V gene encodes CDR1 GTSNPN and CDR2 SVGIG (reference sequence). The CDR3 sequence is 18 residues long. The sequenced material came from PBMCs (not recorded whether the cells were cultured). V and J are TRBV30 and TRBJ2-5, with 9 positions matching TRBD2. This receptor was identified in a female donor with multiple sclerosis, enrolled in a pregnancy study. Here the CDR3 reads CAWSAYASASGTQETQYF. In DNA form, the CDR3 reads TGTGCCTGGAGTGCCTACGCCTCAGCTAGCGGGACGCAAGAGACCCAGTACTTC.